One and the same sample provided the 23 T cell receptor beta chains below, sequenced in a study of T cell responses to AZD1222 COVID-19 vaccine (dated by TCRdb to about 2021). Library construction relied on the immunoSEQ multiplex PCR assay. The source is immuneACCESS, and TCRdb retained only in-frame sequences with V and J called. Part of the clones is not carried over; for the studies checked, unresolved V genes explain less than half of this, and the remainder is unexplained. The sample table contains about 200,000 clones; only one count was recorded for 70% to 90% of them. Of the sample, 7.7% falls within the top ten clones. The time point label here, explained by the study, means: baseline before first vaccination. Specimen: peripheral blood, collected on day 0 of AZD1222 vaccination. Receptor source: an adult in good health.

V gene TRBV2 combines with J gene TRBJ1-2, with 10 bases fitting TRBD1. Germline CDR1 SNHLY, CDR2 FYNNEI. V dropped 6 bases and J dropped 5; count of bases not matched to a gene: 9. CDR3 length equals 15 residues. Here the CDR3 reads CASSQRGTGAYGYTF. The CDR3 region has the DNA TGTGCCAGCAGCCAACGGGGGACAGGGGCATATGGCTACACCTTC.

The sample holds one count of this clone. The rearrangement links TRBV19 to TRBJ2-2, with 8 bases that match TRBD2. This CDR3 is 15 amino acids long. Germline V gives CDR1 LNHDA, CDR2 SQIVND (reference sequence). V was pared by 4 bases and J by 0 bases, with 1 base of the junction left unmatched. CDR3 bases: TGTGCCAGTAGTAGTAGCGGGGCGAACACCGGGGAGCTGTTTTTT. The encoded protein is CASSSSGANTGELFF.

V is TRBV3-1 (or the pseudogene TRBV3-2) and J is TRBJ1-6; D is possibly TRBD1 (5 bases). The germline V and J ends were trimmed by 3 bases and 6 bases, with 9 bases remaining between them. From germline, CDR1 is LGHDT and CDR2 YNNKEL (reference sequence). This CDR3 comprises 14 residues. The CDR3 is CASSHQGSNSPLHF. The CDR3 nucleotides are TGTGCCAGCAGCCACCAGGGAAGTAATTCACCCCTCCACTTT.

The chain is built from TRBV5-1 and TRBJ2-3; tentatively, D is TRBD1 (5 bases). Germline V gives CDR1 SGHRS, CDR2 YFSETQ. The CDR3 length is 14 residues. Trimming cost V 3 bases and J 5 bases, with 13 bases left between them. The CDR3 is CASSSLGPVDTQYF. As DNA, the CDR3 is TGCGCCAGCAGCTCCTTGGGGCCTGTAGATACGCAGTATTTT.

This chain joins TRBV11-2 and TRBJ1-1; D is perhaps TRBD1 (5 bases). Trimming shortened V by 1 base and J by 2 bases, and 11 bases separated the two germline ends. From germline, CDR1 is SGHAT and CDR2 FQNNGV. The CDR3 consists of 15 residues. Written as DNA, the CDR3 is TGTGCCAGCAGCTTAGTAGGGCAGGGTAACACTGAAGCTTTCTTT. This encodes CASSLVGQGNTEAFF.

The chain uses TRBV6-5 and TRBJ1-1; D unresolved. This CDR3 spans 15 amino acids. Germline V lookup: CDR1 MNHEY, CDR2 SVGAGI. Trimming shortened V by 2 bases and J by 4 bases, and 14 bases separated the two germline ends. The CDR3 nucleotides read TGTGCCAGCAGTTACCGAGCCTCGGCTGGCACTGAAGCTTTCTTT. This gives the protein CASSYRASAGTEAFF.

The chain is built from TRBV9 and TRBJ2-5; TRBD1 aligns across 8 bases. Per the germline V gene, CDR1 is SGDLS and CDR2 is YYNGEE. This CDR3 contains 15 residues. The V segment lost 1 base and the J segment 2 bases; nucleotides outside the gene matches: 4. The chain's CDR3 is CASSVLGQGQETQYF. CDR3 in DNA: TGTGCCAGCAGCGTATTAGGACAGGGTCAAGAGACCCAGTACTTC.

V gene TRBV14 combines with J gene TRBJ2-7, with D perhaps matching TRBD2 (6 bases). The CDR3 length is 14 residues. Per germline, CDR1 SGHDN and CDR2 FVKESK. V lost 1 base to trimming and J lost 10 bases, with 17 bases between them. The CDR3 coding sequence is TGTGCCAGCAGCCAAGCGGGCGGGGCGCAGGTTCAGTACTTC. Its protein is CASSQAGGAQVQYF. Variable domain in full (rest from reference TRBV14 and TRBJ2-7): EAGVTQFPSHSVIEKGQTVTLRCDPISGHDNLYWYRRVMGKEIKFLLHFVKESKQDESGMPNNRFLAERTGGTYSTLKVQPAELEDSGVYFCASSQAGGAQVQYFGPGTRLTVT.

The V gene is TRBV19, the J gene TRBJ2-1; weak D call: TRBD2 (6 bases). CDR3 length: 15 amino acids. Trimming left V 3 bases short and J 0 bases short, with 9 bases between. Germline V CDR1 and CDR2: LNHDA, SQIVND (reference sequence). The CDR3 reads CASSMDYSSYNEQFF. The CDR3 DNA is TGTGCCAGTAGTATGGACTATAGCTCCTACAATGAGCAGTTCTTC.

Only one count was recorded for this clone. V is TRBV15 and J is TRBJ2-1; no reliable D call. V lost 1 base and J 0 bases, leaving 10 bases between the germline ends. In germline, CDR1 is LNHNV, CDR2 YYDKDF (reference sequence). The CDR3 sequence is 16 residues long. CDR3 sequence: CATSRVGELSYNEQFF. CDR3 nucleotide sequence: TGTGCCACCAGCAGAGTGGGTGAACTCTCCTACAATGAGCAGTTCTTC. The full variable domain, its missing parts supplied by reference TRBV15 and TRBJ2-1, is DAMVIQNPRYQVTQFGKPVTLSCSQTLNHNVMYWYQQKSSQAPKLLFHYYDKDFNNEADTPDNFQSRRPNTSFCFLDIRSPGLGDTAMYLCATSRVGELSYNEQFFGPGTRLTVL.

This chain links TRBV2 with TRBJ1-6; no clear D. The V gene lost 6 bases and the J gene lost 8 bases, with 11 bases spanning the gap. The CDR3 extends over 13 amino acids. Germline V gene data show CDR1 as SNHLY and CDR2 as FYNNEI. This CDR3 is CASRGSRDSPLHF. The CDR3 DNA sequence: TGTGCCAGCAGGGGGAGTAGGGATTCACCCCTCCACTTT.

The chain recombines TRBV5-4 with TRBJ2-5; the D is unclear. CDR1 and CDR2 (germline): SGHNT, YYREEE (reference sequence). The CDR3 is 13 residues long. Trimming pared 1 base from V and 2 bases from J, leaving 6 bases between. DNA of the CDR3: TGTGCCAGCAGCTTGATGGAACAAGAGACCCAGTACTTC. It translates to CASSLMEQETQYF. Drawing the rest from reference TRBV5-4 and TRBJ2-5, the complete variable domain is ETGVTQSPTHLIKTRGQQVTLRCSSQSGHNTVSWYQQALGQGPQFIFQYYREEENGRGNFPPRFSGLQFPNYSSELNVNALELDDSALYLCASSLMEQETQYFGPGTRLLVL.

J is TRBJ2-1 and V is TRBV28, with a weak D call TRBD2 (5 bases). Trimming took 5 bases from V and 3 from J, leaving 14 bases between them. Germline lookup yields CDR1 MDHEN and CDR2 SYDVKM. The CDR3 runs 15 residues. The CDR3 is CASSPTLADYNEQFF. CDR3 bases: TGTGCCAGCAGTCCCACCCTAGCTGACTACAATGAGCAGTTCTTC.

The chain carries TRBV12-5 and TRBJ1-1; TRBD1 agrees at 10 bases. V gave up 6 bases and J gave up 5 bases; unmatched junction bases: 6. CDR1 is LGHNT and CDR2 is FRNRAP in the germline V gene. CDR3 size: 14 residues. The CDR3: CASGLRTGGTEAFF. The CDR3 DNA follows: TGTGCTAGTGGCCTCCGGACAGGGGGGACTGAAGCTTTCTTT.

CDR3 region: CASSSGPGAYGYTF. In DNA form, the CDR3 reads TGTGCCAGCAGCTCCGGACCAGGGGCCTATGGCTACACCTTC. The chain couples TRBV5-4 to TRBJ1-2; D is possibly TRBD1 (6 bases). Per the germline V gene, CDR1 is SGHNT and CDR2 is YYREEE (reference sequence). The CDR3 spans 14 residues. The V and J ends lost 3 bases and 4 bases respectively, with 13 bases between them.

The chain joins TRBV18 to TRBJ2-7; tentatively, D is TRBD1 (6 bases). The germline V gene has CDR1 KGHSH and CDR2 LQKENI. This CDR3 region has 14 residues. V was shortened by 3 bases and J by 1 base, with 10 bases between the two germline ends. The CDR3 loop reads CASSPSRGSYEQYF. CDR3 nucleotides: TGTGCCAGCTCACCCAGCAGGGGTTCCTACGAGCAGTACTTC.

This chain joins TRBV11-1 and TRBJ1-2, with no clear D. Germline V CDR1 and CDR2: SGHAT, FQDESV (reference sequence). The CDR3 loop spans 14 amino acids. Trimming left V 5 bases short and J 1 base short, with 11 bases between. The CDR3 coding sequence is TGTGCCAGCAGCGCCGGTGTCGGTAACTATGGCTACACCTTC. Amino acid sequence: CASSAGVGNYGYTF.

The rearrangement joins TRBV7-9 to TRBJ1-1; D gene uncertain. Deletions cut 3 bases from V and 3 bases from J, with 8 bases between. This CDR3 contains 13 residues. Germline V gene lookup returns CDR1 SEHNR and CDR2 FQNEAQ (reference sequence). The CDR3 spells CASSLGLYTEAFF. The CDR3 DNA reads TGTGCCAGCAGCTTGGGGTTATACACTGAAGCTTTCTTT.

V and J are TRBV5-4 and TRBJ2-7; 9 bases agree with TRBD1. J gave up 4 bases and V 4 bases, and 6 bases lay outside the gene matches. This CDR3 is built from 14 residues. CDR1 is SGHNT and CDR2 is YYREEE in the germline V gene (reference sequence). CDR3 residues: CASSNRGQGYEQYF. CDR3 DNA: TGTGCCAGCAGCAACAGGGGGCAGGGGTACGAGCAGTACTTC. Full variable domain (remainder filled in from reference TRBV5-4 and TRBJ2-7): ETGVTQSPTHLIKTRGQQVTLRCSSQSGHNTVSWYQQALGQGPQFIFQYYREEENGRGNFPPRFSGLQFPNYSSELNVNALELDDSALYLCASSNRGQGYEQYFGPGTRLTVT.

This chain joins TRBV19 and TRBJ2-1; D may be TRBD2 (6 bases). The germline V gene encodes CDR1 LNHDA and CDR2 SQIVND (reference sequence). There are 15 residues in the CDR3. V shed 1 base and J shed 9 bases, with 16 bases lying between them. CDR3 loop: CASSIAEAGTGEQFF. The CDR3, as DNA: TGTGCCAGTAGTATAGCAGAGGCGGGGACGGGTGAGCAGTTCTTC.

This chain joins TRBV11-2 and TRBJ2-1, with TRBD2 matching over 12 bases. The junction had 9 bases not matched to a gene; V was cut back by 4 bases and J by 5 bases. In germline, CDR1 is SGHAT, CDR2 FQNNGV. The CDR3 runs to 17 residues. CDR3 loop: CASSYTSGGPSHNEQFF. The CDR3 DNA follows: TGTGCCAGCAGCTACACTAGCGGGGGGCCGAGTCACAATGAGCAGTTCTTC.

The chain is built from TRBV6-5 and TRBJ1-5, with no clear D. V was shortened by 6 bases and J by 0 bases, with 9 bases between the two germline ends. The CDR3 runs 14 residues. Looked up from germline, CDR1 is MNHEY and CDR2 is SVGAGI. The CDR3 nucleotides read TGTGCCAGCAGGGAGCGGTATAGCAATCAGCCCCAGCATTTT. Its protein product is CASRERYSNQPQHF.

This clone was found once. V and J are TRBV28 and TRBJ1-6, with 8 positions matching TRBD1. There are 16 residues in the CDR3. J gave up 1 base and V 6 bases, and 5 bases lay outside the gene matches. Germline CDR1 is MDHEN and CDR2 is SYDVKM. CDR3 in amino acids: CASRAGGWSYNSPLHF. The CDR3 nucleotides are TGTGCCAGCAGGGCAGGGGGCTGGTCCTATAATTCACCCCTCCACTTT.